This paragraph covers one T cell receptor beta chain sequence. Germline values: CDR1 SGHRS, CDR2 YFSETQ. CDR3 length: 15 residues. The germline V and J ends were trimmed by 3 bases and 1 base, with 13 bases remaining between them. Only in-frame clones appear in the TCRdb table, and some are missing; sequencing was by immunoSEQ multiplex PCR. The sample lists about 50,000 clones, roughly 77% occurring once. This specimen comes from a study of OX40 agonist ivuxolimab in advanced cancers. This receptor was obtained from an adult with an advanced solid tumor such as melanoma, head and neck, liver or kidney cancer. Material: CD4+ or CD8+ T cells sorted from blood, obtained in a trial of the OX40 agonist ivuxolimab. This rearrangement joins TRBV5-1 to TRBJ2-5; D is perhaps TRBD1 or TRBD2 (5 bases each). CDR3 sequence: CASSWGSGPQETQYF. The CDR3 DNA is TGCGCCAGCAGCTGGGGGAGCGGACCCCAAGAGACCCAGTACTTC.